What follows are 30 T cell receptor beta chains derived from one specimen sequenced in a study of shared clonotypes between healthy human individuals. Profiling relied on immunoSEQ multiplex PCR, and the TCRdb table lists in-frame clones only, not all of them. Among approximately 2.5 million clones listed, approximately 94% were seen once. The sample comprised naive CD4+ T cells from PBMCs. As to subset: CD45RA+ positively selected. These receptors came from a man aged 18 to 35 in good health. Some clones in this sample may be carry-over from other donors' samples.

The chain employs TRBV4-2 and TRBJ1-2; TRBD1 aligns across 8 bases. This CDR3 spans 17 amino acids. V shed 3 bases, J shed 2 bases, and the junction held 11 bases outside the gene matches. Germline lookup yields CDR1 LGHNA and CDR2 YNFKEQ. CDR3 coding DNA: TGTGCCAGCAGCCAGGACGTCCGGACAGGGCAAAACTATGGCTACACCTTC. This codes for CASSQDVRTGQNYGYTF.

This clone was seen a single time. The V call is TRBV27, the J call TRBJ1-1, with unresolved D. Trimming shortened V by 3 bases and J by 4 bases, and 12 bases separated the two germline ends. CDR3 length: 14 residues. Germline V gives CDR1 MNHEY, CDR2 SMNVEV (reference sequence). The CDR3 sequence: CASSLPGSGTEAFF. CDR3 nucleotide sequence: TGTGCCAGCAGTTTGCCCGGCAGTGGCACTGAAGCTTTCTTT.

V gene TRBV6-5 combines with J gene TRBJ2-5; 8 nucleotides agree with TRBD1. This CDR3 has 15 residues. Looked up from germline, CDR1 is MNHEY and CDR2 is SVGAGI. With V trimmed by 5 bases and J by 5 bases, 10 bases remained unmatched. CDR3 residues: CASSKSGGASETQYF. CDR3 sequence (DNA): TGTGCCAGCAGTAAATCAGGGGGCGCTAGTGAGACCCAGTACTTC.

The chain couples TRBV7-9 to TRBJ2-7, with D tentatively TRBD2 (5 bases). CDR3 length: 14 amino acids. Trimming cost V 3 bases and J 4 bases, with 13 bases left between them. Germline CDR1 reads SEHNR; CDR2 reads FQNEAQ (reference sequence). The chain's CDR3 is CASSFDRRGYEQYF. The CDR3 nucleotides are TGTGCCAGCAGCTTCGACCGACGGGGTTACGAGCAGTACTTC.

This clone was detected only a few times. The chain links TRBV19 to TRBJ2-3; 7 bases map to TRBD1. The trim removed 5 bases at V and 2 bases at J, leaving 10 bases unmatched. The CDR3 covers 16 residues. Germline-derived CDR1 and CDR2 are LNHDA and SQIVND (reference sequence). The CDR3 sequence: CASSATGAHFTDTQYF. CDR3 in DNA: TGTGCCAGTAGTGCCACAGGGGCCCATTTCACAGATACGCAGTATTTT.

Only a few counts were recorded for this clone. CDR3 sequence (DNA): TGTGCCAGCAGCACCGGGGACAGGGGTGAAACTGAAGCTTTCTTT. This translates into CASSTGDRGETEAFF. This chain links TRBV7-2 with TRBJ1-1; TRBD1 matches 10 bases. Germline loops: CDR1 SGHTA, CDR2 FQGNSA. This CDR3 contains 15 residues. The V segment lost 5 bases and the J segment 5 bases; nucleotides outside the gene matches: 8.

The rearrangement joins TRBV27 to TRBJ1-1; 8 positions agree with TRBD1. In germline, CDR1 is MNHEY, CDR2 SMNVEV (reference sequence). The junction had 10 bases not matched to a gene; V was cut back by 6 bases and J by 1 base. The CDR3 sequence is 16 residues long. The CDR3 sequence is CASSRKTGAKNTEAFF. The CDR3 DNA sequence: TGTGCCAGCAGCCGTAAGACAGGGGCCAAGAACACTGAAGCTTTCTTT.

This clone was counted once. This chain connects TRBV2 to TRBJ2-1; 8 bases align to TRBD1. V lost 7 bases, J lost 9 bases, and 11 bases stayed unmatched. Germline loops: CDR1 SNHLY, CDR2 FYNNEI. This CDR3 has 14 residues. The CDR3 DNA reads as TGTGCCAGCATAGAGACAGGGGCCAACGGTGAGCAGTTCTTC. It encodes CASIETGANGEQFF. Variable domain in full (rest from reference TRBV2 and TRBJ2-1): EPEVTQTPSHQVTQMGQEVILRCVPISNHLYFYWYRQILGQKVEFLVSFYNNEISEKSEIFDDQFSVERPDGSNFTLKIRSTKLEDSAMYFCASIETGANGEQFFGPGTRLTVL.

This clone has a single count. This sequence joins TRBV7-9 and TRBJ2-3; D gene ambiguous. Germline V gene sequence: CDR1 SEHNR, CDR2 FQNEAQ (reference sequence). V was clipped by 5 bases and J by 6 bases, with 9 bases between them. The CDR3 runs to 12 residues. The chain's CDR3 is CASSVSRDTQYF. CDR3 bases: TGTGCCAGCAGCGTATCGAGGGATACGCAGTATTTT.

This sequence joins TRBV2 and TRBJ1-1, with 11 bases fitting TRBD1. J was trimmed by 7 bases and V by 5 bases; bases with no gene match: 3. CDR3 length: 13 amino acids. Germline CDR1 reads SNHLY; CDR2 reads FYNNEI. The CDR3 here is CASSWTGGGEAFF. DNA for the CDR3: TGTGCCAGCAGTTGGACAGGGGGCGGTGAAGCTTTCTTT.

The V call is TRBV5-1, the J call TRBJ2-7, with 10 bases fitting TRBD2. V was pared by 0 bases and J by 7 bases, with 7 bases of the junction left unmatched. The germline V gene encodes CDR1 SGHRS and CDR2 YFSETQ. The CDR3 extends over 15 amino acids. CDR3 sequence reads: CASSLGLAGAREQYF. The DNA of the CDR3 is TGCGCCAGCAGCTTGGGTCTAGCGGGAGCCAGGGAGCAGTACTTC.

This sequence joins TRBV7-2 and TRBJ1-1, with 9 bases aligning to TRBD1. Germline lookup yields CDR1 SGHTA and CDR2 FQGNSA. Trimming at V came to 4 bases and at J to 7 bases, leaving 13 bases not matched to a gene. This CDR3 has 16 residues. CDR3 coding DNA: TGTGCCAGCAGCTCTCGGCCGGGACAGGGAACAGGTGAAGCTTTCTTT. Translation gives CASSSRPGQGTGEAFF.

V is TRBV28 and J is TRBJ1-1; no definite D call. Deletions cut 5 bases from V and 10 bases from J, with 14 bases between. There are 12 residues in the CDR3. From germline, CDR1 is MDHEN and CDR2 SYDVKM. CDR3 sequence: CASSPHRLGAFF. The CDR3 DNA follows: TGTGCCAGCAGTCCCCACCGCCTCGGAGCTTTCTTT.

The CDR3 sequence: CASSFEEGRQFF. In DNA form, the CDR3 reads TGTGCCAGCAGCTTCGAAGAGGGAAGGCAGTTCTTC. The rearrangement uses TRBV7-6 and TRBJ2-1, with D possibly being TRBD2 (5 bases). The ends were cut back, 3 bases at V and 12 bases at J, with 12 bases in the middle. The CDR3 sequence is 12 residues long. Germline V gives CDR1 SGHVS, CDR2 FNYEAQ.

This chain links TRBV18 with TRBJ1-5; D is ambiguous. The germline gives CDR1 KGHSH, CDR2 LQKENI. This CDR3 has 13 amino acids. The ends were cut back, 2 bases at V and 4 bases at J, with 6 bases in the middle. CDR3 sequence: CASSPAQNQPQHF. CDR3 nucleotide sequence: TGTGCCAGCTCACCAGCGCAAAATCAGCCCCAGCATTTT.

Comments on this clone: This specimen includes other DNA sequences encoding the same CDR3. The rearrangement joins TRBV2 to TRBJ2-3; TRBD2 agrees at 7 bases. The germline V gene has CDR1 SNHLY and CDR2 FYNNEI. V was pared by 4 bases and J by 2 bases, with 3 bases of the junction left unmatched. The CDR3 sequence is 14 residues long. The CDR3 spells CASSGGRATDTQYF. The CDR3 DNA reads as TGTGCCAGCAGTGGTGGGAGGGCCACAGATACGCAGTATTTT. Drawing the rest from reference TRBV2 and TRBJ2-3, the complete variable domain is EPEVTQTPSHQVTQMGQEVILRCVPISNHLYFYWYRQILGQKVEFLVSFYNNEISEKSEIFDDQFSVERPDGSNFTLKIRSTKLEDSAMYFCASSGGRATDTQYFGPGTRLTVL.

In nucleotides, the CDR3 is TGTGCCAGCAGCCTGGGCAGGGTCACTGAAGCTTTCTTT. This gives the protein CASSLGRVTEAFF. The chain uses TRBV7-3 and TRBJ1-1; tentative D call: TRBD1 (5 bases). The CDR3 length is 13 residues. Germline lookup yields CDR1 SGHTA and CDR2 FQGTGA. V was clipped by 5 bases and J by 4 bases, with 11 bases between them.

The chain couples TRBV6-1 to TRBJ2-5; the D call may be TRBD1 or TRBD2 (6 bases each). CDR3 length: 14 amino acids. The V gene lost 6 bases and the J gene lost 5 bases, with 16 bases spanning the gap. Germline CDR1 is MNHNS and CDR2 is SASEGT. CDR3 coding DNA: TGTGCCAGCAGGGAGGGCAGGGGCCAGGAGACCCAGTACTTC. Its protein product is CASREGRGQETQYF.

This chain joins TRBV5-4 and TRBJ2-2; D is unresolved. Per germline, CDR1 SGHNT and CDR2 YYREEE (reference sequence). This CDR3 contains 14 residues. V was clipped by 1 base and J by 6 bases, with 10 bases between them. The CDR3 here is CASSLLVPPGELFF. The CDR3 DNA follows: TGTGCCAGCAGCTTGCTAGTGCCCCCCGGGGAGCTGTTTTTT.

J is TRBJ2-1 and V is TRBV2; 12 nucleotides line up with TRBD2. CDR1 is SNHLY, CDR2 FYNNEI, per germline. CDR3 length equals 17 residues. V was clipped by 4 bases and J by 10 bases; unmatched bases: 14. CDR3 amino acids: CASSVFLAGGPEEEQFF. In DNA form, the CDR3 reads TGTGCCAGCAGTGTATTTCTAGCGGGAGGGCCAGAAGAGGAGCAGTTCTTC.

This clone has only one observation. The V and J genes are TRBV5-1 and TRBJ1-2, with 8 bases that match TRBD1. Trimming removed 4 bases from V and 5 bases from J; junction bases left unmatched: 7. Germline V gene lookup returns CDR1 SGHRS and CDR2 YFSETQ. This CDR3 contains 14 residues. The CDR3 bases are TGCGCCAGCAGCGCCAACAGGGGGACGTATGGCTACACCTTC. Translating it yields CASSANRGTYGYTF.

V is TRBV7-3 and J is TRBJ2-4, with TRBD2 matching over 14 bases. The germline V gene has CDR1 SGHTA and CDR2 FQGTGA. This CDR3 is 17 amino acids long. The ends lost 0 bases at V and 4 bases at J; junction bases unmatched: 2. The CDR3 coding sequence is TGTGCCAGCAGCTTAACGGGGACTAGCGGGGGAAAAAACATTCAGTACTTC. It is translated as CASSLTGTSGGKNIQYF.

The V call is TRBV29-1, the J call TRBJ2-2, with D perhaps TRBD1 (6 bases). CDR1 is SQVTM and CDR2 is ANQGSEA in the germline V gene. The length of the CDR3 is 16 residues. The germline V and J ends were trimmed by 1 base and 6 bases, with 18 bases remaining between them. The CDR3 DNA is TGCAGCGTTGAAGTAGGGCAGGGGTTGTTTGCCGGGGAGCTGTTTTTT. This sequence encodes CSVEVGQGLFAGELFF.

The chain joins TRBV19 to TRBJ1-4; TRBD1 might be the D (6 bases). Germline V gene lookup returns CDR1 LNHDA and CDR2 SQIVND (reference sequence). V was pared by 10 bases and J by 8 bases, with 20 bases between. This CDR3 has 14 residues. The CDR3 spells CATTGLQPREKLFF. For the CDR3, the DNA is TGTGCCACTACAGGGCTCCAACCTCGAGAAAAACTGTTTTTT.

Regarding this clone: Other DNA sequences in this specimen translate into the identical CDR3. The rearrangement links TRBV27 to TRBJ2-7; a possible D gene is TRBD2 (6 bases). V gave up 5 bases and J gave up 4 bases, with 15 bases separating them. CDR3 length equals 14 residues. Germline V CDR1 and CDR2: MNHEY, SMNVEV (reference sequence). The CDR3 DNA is TGTGCCAGCAGTCCAGGGACGGGAGAATACGAGCAGTACTTC. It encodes CASSPGTGEYEQYF.

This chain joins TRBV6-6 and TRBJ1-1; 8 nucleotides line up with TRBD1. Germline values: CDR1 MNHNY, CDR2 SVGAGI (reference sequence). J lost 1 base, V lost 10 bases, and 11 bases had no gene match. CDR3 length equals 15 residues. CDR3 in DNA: TGTGCCATCAGAGGGCCGCAGGGGGCGAACACTGAAGCTTTCTTT. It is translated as CAIRGPQGANTEAFF.

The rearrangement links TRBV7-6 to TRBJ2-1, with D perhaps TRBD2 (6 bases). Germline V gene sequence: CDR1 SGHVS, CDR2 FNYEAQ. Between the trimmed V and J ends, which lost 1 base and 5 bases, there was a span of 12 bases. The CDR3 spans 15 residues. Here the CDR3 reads CASSLDPGLDNEQFF. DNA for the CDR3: TGTGCCAGCAGCTTAGATCCGGGACTCGACAATGAGCAGTTCTTC.

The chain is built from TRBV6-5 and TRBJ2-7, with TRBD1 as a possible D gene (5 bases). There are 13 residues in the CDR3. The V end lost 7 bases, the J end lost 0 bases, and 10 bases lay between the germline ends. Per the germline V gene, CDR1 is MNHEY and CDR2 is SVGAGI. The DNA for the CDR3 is TGTGCCAGCAAAAAGACAGTCTCCTACGAGCAGTACTTC. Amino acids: CASKKTVSYEQYF.

CDR3 bases: TGCGCCAGCAGCACTTACAGGGCCACTGAAGCTTTCTTT. It translates to CASSTYRATEAFF. This chain connects TRBV5-1 to TRBJ1-1, with D possibly being TRBD1 (6 bases). This CDR3 spans 13 amino acids. V lost 4 bases and J 4 bases, leaving 11 bases between the germline ends. Germline CDR1 and CDR2: SGHRS and YFSETQ.

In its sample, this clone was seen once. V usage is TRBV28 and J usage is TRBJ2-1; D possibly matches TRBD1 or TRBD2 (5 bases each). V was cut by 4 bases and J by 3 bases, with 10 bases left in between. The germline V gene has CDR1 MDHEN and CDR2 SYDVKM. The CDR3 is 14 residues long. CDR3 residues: CASSSGTHYNEQFF. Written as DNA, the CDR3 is TGTGCCAGCAGTTCCGGGACCCACTACAATGAGCAGTTCTTC.